What follows describes a single T cell receptor (beta chain). Its antigen is as yet unknown. CDR1 is MRHNA, CDR2 SNTAGT, per germline. This CDR3 comprises 13 residues. V lost 4 bases to trimming and J lost 4 bases, with 9 bases between them. The sample is drawn from a study of beta chain features in type 1 diabetes. Sequenced material consisted of expressed TCRB transcripts (all of the isolated RNA was reverse transcribed). Libraries were prepared by immunoSEQ multiplex PCR; TCRdb keeps only in-frame clonotypes and omits some of them. This table holds over 100,000 clones, approximately 37% found once. Overall study results and limits: All four CD4+ subsets of Type 1 diabetes patients contained TCRB CDR3s that were moderately but significantly shorter. cDNA-based sequencing might over-represent cells highly expressing TCR.

The chain couples TRBV6-4 to TRBJ2-3, with a possible D match to TRBD2 (5 bases). This TCR came from a woman aged 18 to 35 in good health. Sequencing was performed on stem cell memory CD4+ T cells from blood. The CDR3 DNA reads TGTGCCAGCAGTGGGGAGAGGGCAGATACGCAGTATTTT. Translating gives CASSGERADTQYF.